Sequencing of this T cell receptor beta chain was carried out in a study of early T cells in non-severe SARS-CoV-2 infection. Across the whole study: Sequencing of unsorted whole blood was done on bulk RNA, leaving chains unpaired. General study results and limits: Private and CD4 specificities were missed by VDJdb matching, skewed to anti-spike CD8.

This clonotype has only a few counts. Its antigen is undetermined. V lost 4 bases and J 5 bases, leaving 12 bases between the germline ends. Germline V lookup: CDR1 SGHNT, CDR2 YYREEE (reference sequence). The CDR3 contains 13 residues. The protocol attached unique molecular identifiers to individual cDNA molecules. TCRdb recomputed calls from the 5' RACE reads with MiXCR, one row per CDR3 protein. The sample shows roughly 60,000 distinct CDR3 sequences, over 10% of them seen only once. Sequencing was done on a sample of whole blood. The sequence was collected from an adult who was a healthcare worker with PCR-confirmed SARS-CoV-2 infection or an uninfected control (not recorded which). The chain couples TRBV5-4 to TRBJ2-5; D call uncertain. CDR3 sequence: CASSQDSAETQYF. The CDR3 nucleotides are TGTGCCAGCAGCCAAGACTCGGCGGAGACCCAGTACTTC.